A selection of T cell receptor beta chains follows, all from one sample in a study of T cells after posttransplantation cyclophosphamide. TCRdb's copy holds only in-frame clones and misses some; the assay was immunoSEQ multiplex PCR. The sample lists 50,000 to 55,000 clones; roughly 84% were seen once. The sample consisted of PBMCs. The receptors were gathered from a man younger than 45 with a blood cancer, CMV-positive, and with a related stem cell donor. Both conserved end residues are part of each CDR3. Fields, in order: V gene, CDR3 protein.

TRBV10-3,CAITGEPGNEQFF
TRBV11-2,CASSSKPFKWRGETQYF
TRBV27,CASSPRLLEETQYF
TRBV19,CATRGLPSYGNTIYF
TRBV13,CASSSRQTHSYEQYF
TRBV9,CASSAGQGNQPQHF
TRBV6-5,CASSYFGEPESPLHF
TRBV2,CASSGELTTGNTIYF
TRBV4-2,CASRGPQASGRNEQFF
TRBV10-3,CAIRDSGSNQPQHF
TRBV5-1,CASSLDRETGELFF
TRBV6-5,CASSPDRGGTGELFF
TRBV7-2,CASSPDRVNYEQYF
TRBV28,CASGVAGVSYNEQFF
TRBV7-8,CASSLKMAGGLYEQYF
TRBV4-1,CASSHTFSKFSGSYEQYF
TRBV7-9,CASSLTQGSYEQYF
TRBV4-2,CASQETAGGSDTQYF
TRBV11-2,CASSLQGISNEKLFF
TRBV11-1,CASSLGTGTTSTDTQYF
TRBV19,CASSIRGVNQPQHF
TRBV28,CASSAGGAGYGYTF
TRBV5-1,CASSLAGGWGEQYF
TRBV6-1,CASRLQSYGYTF
TRBV18,CASSPPFNLQGLQGETQYF
TRBV5-5,CASSLAQGTGELFF
TRBV6-5,CASSRDRGETQYF
TRBV5-4,CASSALVNTEAFF
TRBV5-4,CASSLSRVRPLDTDTQYF
TRBV28,CASSLYWSSGGYEQYF
TRBV6-6,CASRTLQGLGGDTIYF
TRBV15,CATSLWTGGSGNTIYF
TRBV5-1,CASSPGLPRSSYNEQFF
TRBV18,CASSPTSGGTDTQYF
TRBV27,CASSSQYRGGYTF
TRBV5-5,CASSNRTGHYNEQFF
TRBV12-5,CASGPRTSGSTDTQYF
TRBV16,CASSGIIPGQGTEAFF
TRBV28,CASSAQVLTGELFF
TRBV7-2,CASSPPSGRGDTQYF
TRBV6-5,CASSSPGVNQPQHF
TRBV7-3,CASSLGGYVGELFF
TRBV6-6,CASSFWGVSGANVLTF